The rows below give T cell receptor beta chains drawn from one sample of a study of T cells in Graves' hyperthyroidism and ophthalmopathy. TCRdb used MiXCR to reprocess the multiplex PCR reads, holding one entry per CDR3 protein. Of hundreds of thousands of distinct CDR3 sequences in the sample, approximately 15% were seen once. The specimen was blood. The receptors shown here come from a woman in her 30s with Graves' hyperthyroidism. Both conserved end residues are part of each CDR3. A D gene is named only where the DNA matches it firmly. The size of a clone is reported for some rows only, either as once, few or many, or as a class for expanded clones.

abundance | j_gene | d_gene | v_gene | CDR3nt | CDR3aa
many | TRBJ2-7 | NA | TRBV28 | TGTGCCAGCAGAGGGAGAGGACAGACCTACGAGCAGTACTTC | CASRGRGQTYEQYF
NA | TRBJ2-3 | TRBD2 | TRBV20-1 | TGCAGTGCTAGAGTAGCGGGAGTTAACACAGATACGCAGTATTTT | CSARVAGVNTDTQYF
many | TRBJ2-3 | NA | TRBV10-3 | TGTGCCATCGAGGGGAATACTCCAGATACGCAGTATTTT | CAIEGNTPDTQYF
many | TRBJ2-7 | NA | TRBV20-1 | TGCAGTGCTCCCTCAGACGGAGGATACGAGCAGTACTTC | CSAPSDGGYEQYF
few | TRBJ2-5 | NA | TRBV7-3 | TGTGCCAGCAGCTTAAGGGGGGGGGCCCCCATGGAGACCCAGTACTTC | CASSLRGGAPMETQYF
few | TRBJ2-4 | NA | TRBV7-2 | TGTGCCAGCAGCTCGCGAAAGACAGTAGCCAAAAACATTCAGTACTTC | CASSSRKTVAKNIQYF
many | TRBJ2-1 | NA | TRBV7-2 | TGTGCCAGCAGGTATACATCGGGAAATGAGCAGTTCTTC | CASRYTSGNEQFF
many | TRBJ2-2 | NA | TRBV12-3/TRBV12-4 | TGTGCCAGCATGGGGGGATTCGGGGAGCTGTTTTTT | CASMGGFGELFF
few | TRBJ2-3 | NA | TRBV28 | TGTGCCAGCAGTCCCTTCATTGGAGGGAGGCTCCCAGATACGCAGTATTTT | CASSPFIGGRLPDTQYF
many | TRBJ1-5 | TRBD1 | TRBV3-1 | TGTGCCAGCAGCTCCGGGACAGGAGGATGGCCCCAGCATTTT | CASSSGTGGWPQHF
many | TRBJ2-2 | NA | TRBV29-1 | TGCAGCGTTGACGCATCGAACACCGGGGAGCTGTTTTTT | CSVDASNTGELFF
many | TRBJ2-7 | TRBD2 | TRBV11-2 | TGTGCCAGCAGCACAACGGGGGGGTCCTACGAGCAGTACTTC | CASSTTGGSYEQYF
NA | TRBJ1-5 | NA | TRBV7-2 | TGTGCCAGCAGCTTAGACCGTAGTAGCGGGAGGAATCAGCCCCAGCATTTT | CASSLDRSSGRNQPQHF
many | TRBJ1-6 | NA | TRBV2 | TGTGCCAGCAGTGAGACGGGGGCGGGGTTCGAATCACCCCTCCACTTT | CASSETGAGFESPLHF
few | TRBJ2-1 | NA | TRBV7-2 | TGTGCCAGCAGCTTACGGCATTACAATGAGCAGTTCTTC | CASSLRHYNEQFF
NA | TRBJ2-1 | NA | TRBV20-1 | TGCAGTGCTAGTGAGACTAGTGTATCCTACAATGAGCAGTTCTTC | CSASETSVSYNEQFF
NA | TRBJ2-7 | NA | TRBV5-4 | TGTGCCAGCAGCCTGGACGGAGAATGGCAGTACTTC | CASSLDGEWQYF
NA | TRBJ2-2 | NA | TRBV25-1 | TGTGCCAGCAGTCCCAGGGAGGCAGGGAGAAACGGGGAGCTGTTTTTT | CASSPREAGRNGELFF
many | TRBJ1-1 | NA | TRBV29-1 | TGCAGCGTTGAAAGTAGGCGACTGGCGGGCACTGAAGCTTTCTTT | CSVESRRLAGTEAFF